The 5 T cell receptor beta chains below were found in one sample sequenced in a study of cytomegalovirus exposure and HLA in healthy donors. Vbeta (60) and Jbeta (13) primers were used in the PCR. Assay: immunoSEQ multiplex PCR; the TCRdb copy retains only in-frame clones and omits some. The sample lists around 140,000 clones, roughly three quarters occurring once. The sample consisted of PBMCs. Every receptor here comes from a woman aged 18 to 35 in good health and CMV-seronegative.

The chain combines TRBV5-4 with TRBJ2-7, with 7 nucleotides matching TRBD1. V gave up 2 bases and J gave up 3 bases; unmatched junction bases: 8. Germline lookup yields CDR1 SGHNT and CDR2 YYREEE (reference sequence). The CDR3 spans 15 residues. The CDR3 coding sequence is TGTGCCAGCAGCTTCCGACAGGGAATGGACTACGAGCAGTACTTC. Translated: CASSFRQGMDYEQYF.

The genes are TRBV11-2 and TRBJ2-7; D not certain. Germline V gives CDR1 SGHAT, CDR2 FQNNGV. The CDR3 loop spans 14 amino acids. Trimming took off 4 bases at V and 6 bases at J, with 16 bases between the two ends. CDR3 amino acids: CASSYYSLTAEQYF. The CDR3 coding sequence is TGTGCCAGCAGCTACTACTCACTAACCGCCGAGCAGTACTTC.

This chain joins TRBV29-1 and TRBJ1-1; the D gene is possibly TRBD1 (6 bases). Trimming left V 5 bases short and J 8 bases short, with 12 bases between. There are 11 residues in the CDR3. Per the germline V gene, CDR1 is SQVTM and CDR2 is ANQGSEA. The CDR3: CSVLRGREAFF. CDR3 nucleotides: TGCAGCGTTCTCAGGGGAAGGGAAGCTTTCTTT.

The gene calls are TRBV5-4 and TRBJ1-2; D is possibly TRBD1 (6 bases). CDR3 length: 15 amino acids. Germline V CDR1 and CDR2: SGHNT, YYREEE (reference sequence). Trimming removed 3 bases from V and 8 bases from J, with 20 bases in between. The CDR3 DNA reads as TGTGCCAGCAGCTCCTCACAGGGAGACATATCCGGCTACACCTTC. The encoded protein is CASSSSQGDISGYTF.

This sequence joins TRBV19 and TRBJ1-2; 7 bases line up with TRBD1. This CDR3 spans 16 amino acids. Germline CDR1 and CDR2: LNHDA and SQIVND (reference sequence). The V gene end was trimmed by 5 bases and the J gene end by 8 bases; junction bases not matched to a gene: 17. The CDR3 protein is CASSRKLLQDRPGYTF. In nucleotides, the CDR3 is TGTGCCAGTAGTCGGAAACTGCTTCAGGACAGGCCCGGCTACACCTTC.